The rows below give T cell receptor beta chains drawn from one sample of a study of blood T cell repertoires in COVID-19. This table comes from immunoSEQ multiplex PCR, and its TCRdb copy is limited to in-frame clones, with some not included. The table records about 42,000 clones, just over 85% of them present only once. Sequencing was done on a sample of peripheral blood. These TCRs come from a man aged 65-85 years with acute or convalescent COVID-19. The conserved cysteine and the conserved F or W are not part of the CDR3 here.

CDR3 protein	CDR3 length	J gene	V gene
ASSPKDGQTSYEQY	14	TRBJ2-7	TRBV4-2
ASSQDQGLPGANVLT	15	TRBJ2-6	TRBV4-2
ASSPTGDLGLAPTGELF	17	TRBJ2-2	TRBV13
ASSDALAVGDTQY	13	TRBJ2-3	TRBV6-1
ASSPQPSMNTEAF	13	TRBJ1-1	TRBV7-6
ASSLGLWGQPHTEAF	15	TRBJ1-1	TRBV11-2
ASSNWGGAETQY	12	TRBJ2-5	TRBV5-1
ASNDRGAHYGYT	12	TRBJ1-2	TRBV19
ATLPEASHQPQH	12	TRBJ1-5	TRBV10-3
ASSVQGLAGGLDTQY	15	TRBJ2-3	TRBV9
ASRTEVEGTEAF	12	TRBJ1-1	TRBV7-9
ASSEIPYNEQF	11	TRBJ2-1	TRBV6-1
ASSLAQGPQETQY	13	TRBJ2-5	TRBV5-1
AISESRTGENQPQH	14	TRBJ1-5	TRBV10-3
ASSRDRANQPQH	12	TRBJ1-5	TRBV6-5
ASGLAGPSYNEQF	13	TRBJ2-1	TRBV3-1/TRBV3-2
ASSPPTSGTGVANYGYT	17	TRBJ1-2	TRBV19
ASSIVGSGRIGANVLT	16	TRBJ2-6	TRBV19
ASSEGRGGGQPQH	13	TRBJ1-5	TRBV6-1
ASSSSLGGTGELF	13	TRBJ2-2	TRBV6-5
ASSPGTPNTGELF	13	TRBJ2-2	TRBV5-1
ASSAGQGTYGYT	12	TRBJ1-2	TRBV9
SAQQGVETQY	10	TRBJ2-5	TRBV29-1
AISDPGLAGRSSYNEQF	17	TRBJ2-1	TRBV10-3
ASSRYLNTEAF	11	TRBJ1-1	TRBV14
ASSQERVLMDEKLF	14	TRBJ1-4	TRBV4-2
ASSPSGGRFLGNQPQH	16	TRBJ1-5	TRBV7-9
ASSHRDIADTQY	12	TRBJ2-3	TRBV11-3
ASSVYSPGENEQF	13	TRBJ2-1	TRBV7-7
ASSPPTSTDTQY	12	TRBJ2-3	TRBV18
ASTCFGGDEQY	11	TRBJ2-7	TRBV21-1
ASSSGLAGRRETQY	14	TRBJ2-5	TRBV5-4
ASSPRFGTGGSGANVLT	17	TRBJ2-6	TRBV11-3
ASSLAFGGGYT	11	TRBJ1-2	TRBV5-6
ASSYRDRGTDTQY	13	TRBJ2-3	TRBV7-2
ASGGIGELF	9	TRBJ2-2	TRBV6-6
ASSRTTGFDEQY	12	TRBJ2-7	TRBV3-1/TRBV3-2
SVEEQANTEAF	11	TRBJ1-1	TRBV29-1
ASRPRQGAMAEAF	13	TRBJ1-1	TRBV28
ASSLPGAYEQY	11	TRBJ2-7	TRBV5-1
AISDVGGNQPQH	12	TRBJ1-5	TRBV10-3
ASSLRAQNTEAF	12	TRBJ1-1	TRBV3-1/TRBV3-2
ASSLGQGFPEAF	12	TRBJ1-1	TRBV28
ASSLGWLAGGPGNEQF	16	TRBJ2-1	TRBV7-8
SVESGQGGDTEAF	13	TRBJ1-1	TRBV29-1
SARQGGDQPQH	11	TRBJ1-5	TRBV29-1
ASSDEINTEAF	11	TRBJ1-1	TRBV2
ASSGAGVNEQF	11	TRBJ2-1	TRBV28
ASSRETSLGQTGELF	15	TRBJ2-2	TRBV27
ASSYTGGFNEQY	12	TRBJ2-7	TRBV6-2/TRBV6-3
ASSRREPNYGYT	12	TRBJ1-2	TRBV6-2/TRBV6-3
ATTGQGAHTEAF	12	TRBJ1-1	TRBV10-3
ASSLTSGGPYEQY	13	TRBJ2-7	TRBV7-2
ASSLAVAVNTGELF	14	TRBJ2-2	TRBV5-1
ASSGQGNGEAF	11	TRBJ1-1	TRBV18
ASSQDVGAQETQY	13	TRBJ2-5	TRBV4-3
ASSLNLAGTSGDTQY	15	TRBJ2-3	TRBV7-2